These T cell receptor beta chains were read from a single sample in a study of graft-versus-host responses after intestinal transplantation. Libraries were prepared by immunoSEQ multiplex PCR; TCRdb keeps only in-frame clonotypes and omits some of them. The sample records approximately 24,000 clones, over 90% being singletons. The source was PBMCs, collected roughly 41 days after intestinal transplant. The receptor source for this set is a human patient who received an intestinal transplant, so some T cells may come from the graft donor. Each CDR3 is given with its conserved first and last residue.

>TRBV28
CASRTGERETGELFF
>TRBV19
CASSPRVAGGIDTQYF
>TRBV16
CASSLWRDSGNTIYF
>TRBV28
CASSPPTNRETGELFF
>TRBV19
CASSIGLVGFVTEAFF
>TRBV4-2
CASSQETALVASEQYF
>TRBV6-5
CAISVGLAELYEQYF
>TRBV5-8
CASSPRRDYRGTNEKLFF
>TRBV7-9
CASSLGANTEAFF
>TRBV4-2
CASSQPLLIAEYNEQFF
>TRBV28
CASSLAQSPWDSNEKLFF
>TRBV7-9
CAPGTSDSYEQYF
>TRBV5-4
CASSPWSGNNEQFF
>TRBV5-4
CASSRDSGSYNEQFF
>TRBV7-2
CASSLAQQREQYF
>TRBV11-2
CASSLSVQGTQYF
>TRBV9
CASSARPFNEQFF
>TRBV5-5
CASSLASDYEQYF
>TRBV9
CASSVEGGGYNEQFF
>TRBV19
CASSTLRPGRFLYEQYF
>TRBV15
CATSRDLSPQTQYF
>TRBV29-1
CSVEIYPPAGLPAYEQYF
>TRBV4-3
CASSPSKGAWTEAFF
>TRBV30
CAWSVWGQGLTEAFF
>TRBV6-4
CASRAGTSNTQYF
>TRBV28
CASSFTSYEQYF
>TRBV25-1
CASSDLQGDRGYEQYF
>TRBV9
CASSVGRDPPYEQYF
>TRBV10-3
CAISPWTVYEQYF
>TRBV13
CASSKFWEVEGYTF
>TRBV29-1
CSGGYRDGYTF
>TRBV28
CASSFNQPQHF
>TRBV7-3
CASSLHRGTGELFF
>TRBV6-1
CAAQKGDNEKLFF
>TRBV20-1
CSARDKGPGGF
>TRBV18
CASSPLDRDRGQPQHF
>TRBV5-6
CASYATGTAYEQYF
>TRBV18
CASSPFGTSRYRREKLFF
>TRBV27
CASGSGSGNTGELFF
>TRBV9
CASSASGSNYEQYF
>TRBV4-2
CASSQDWDALNEQYF
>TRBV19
CASKTGRPNEAFF
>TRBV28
CASSIDWDEQYF
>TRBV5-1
CASSWAPHEQFF
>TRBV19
CASSTLAGVFNEQFF